The rows below give T cell receptor beta chains drawn from one sample of a study of cytotoxic CD8 clonotypes in ibrutinib-treated CLL. The data were produced by immunoSEQ multiplex PCR, yet TCRdb's version contains in-frame clones alone and is incomplete. The data show roughly 76,000 clones, with more than 70% seen just once and about 8% held by the top ten. The starting material was PBMCs, obtained at disease progression, from a patient treated with ibrutinib. The receptor set was obtained from a human donor with chronic lymphocytic leukemia. Each CDR3 is given with its conserved first and last residue. The order of the fields is clone size, J gene, V gene, D gene, CDR3 protein, CDR3 DNA. D genes are given only for firm matches. Not all rows give a size; the values are once, few, many and, for expanded clones, a class.

abundance: .; j_gene: TRBJ1-2; v_gene: TRBV4-2; d_gene: TRBD1; CDR3aa: CASSQQTGGALGGYTF; CDR3nt: TGTGCCAGCAGCCAACAGACAGGGGGCGCTTTGGGAGGCTACACCTTC
abundance: few; j_gene: TRBJ1-2; v_gene: TRBV18; d_gene: .; CDR3aa: CASSARENGYTF; CDR3nt: TGTGCCAGCTCAGCGAGGGAGAATGGCTACACCTTC
abundance: .; j_gene: TRBJ2-5; v_gene: TRBV7-2; d_gene: .; CDR3aa: CASSSLGVTQYF; CDR3nt: TGTGCCAGCAGCTCCCTCGGGGTGACCCAGTACTTC
abundance: few; j_gene: TRBJ1-2; v_gene: TRBV6-5; d_gene: .; CDR3aa: CASSYGAGSGYTF; CDR3nt: TGTGCCAGCAGTTACGGTGCAGGGAGTGGCTACACCTTC
abundance: .; j_gene: TRBJ2-3; v_gene: TRBV27; d_gene: .; CDR3aa: CASSFAFGTDTQYF; CDR3nt: TGTGCCAGCAGTTTTGCGTTTGGGACAGATACGCAGTATTTT
abundance: .; j_gene: TRBJ1-5; v_gene: TRBV2; d_gene: TRBD1; CDR3aa: CASRQRRTGGLPNQPQHF; CDR3nt: TGTGCCAGCAGACAACGCCGGACAGGGGGCCTCCCTAATCAGCCCCAGCATTTT
abundance: once; j_gene: TRBJ1-2; v_gene: TRBV5-1; d_gene: .; CDR3aa: CASSPGGSEGYTF; CDR3nt: TGCGCCAGCAGCCCGGGGGGATCAGAGGGCTACACCTTC
abundance: once; j_gene: TRBJ2-1; v_gene: TRBV6-4; d_gene: TRBD1; CDR3aa: CASRRTGSSYNEQFF; CDR3nt: TGTGCCAGCAGAAGGACAGGGAGCTCCTACAATGAGCAGTTCTTC
abundance: .; j_gene: TRBJ2-7; v_gene: TRBV9; d_gene: .; CDR3aa: CASSVGPLGTYEQYF; CDR3nt: TGTGCCAGCAGCGTAGGCCCCCTGGGAACCTACGAGCAGTACTTC
abundance: few; j_gene: TRBJ1-5; v_gene: TRBV4-1; d_gene: TRBD1; CDR3aa: CASSQFPDRAPSRPQHF; CDR3nt: TGCGCCAGCAGCCAATTCCCGGACAGGGCCCCCTCCAGGCCCCAGCATTTT
abundance: once; j_gene: TRBJ2-5; v_gene: TRBV4-1; d_gene: TRBD1; CDR3aa: CASSQGTGQGLGETQYF; CDR3nt: TGCGCCAGCAGCCAAGGTACTGGACAGGGGCTCGGAGAGACCCAGTACTTC
abundance: .; j_gene: TRBJ1-2; v_gene: TRBV10-3; d_gene: TRBD1; CDR3aa: CAISERQGGDYGYTF; CDR3nt: TGTGCCATCAGTGAGCGACAGGGCGGAGACTATGGCTACACCTTC
abundance: .; j_gene: TRBJ1-1; v_gene: TRBV10-3; d_gene: TRBD1; CDR3aa: CAIRRDRVMDTEAFF; CDR3nt: TGTGCCATCAGGCGGGACAGGGTGATGGACACTGAAGCTTTCTTT
abundance: .; j_gene: TRBJ1-2; v_gene: TRBV6-4; d_gene: TRBD1; CDR3aa: CASSDLDRGLVYGYTF; CDR3nt: TGTGCCAGCAGTGACCTTGACAGGGGGCTAGTCTATGGCTACACCTTC
abundance: .; j_gene: TRBJ2-3; v_gene: TRBV4-2; d_gene: TRBD2; CDR3aa: CASSLKASGGTDTQYF; CDR3nt: TGTGCCAGCAGTCTTAAGGCTAGCGGGGGCACAGATACGCAGTATTTT
abundance: .; j_gene: TRBJ1-1; v_gene: TRBV20-1; d_gene: .; CDR3aa: CSALREVEAFF; CDR3nt: TGCAGTGCGCTCCGGGAAGTTGAAGCTTTCTTT
abundance: .; j_gene: TRBJ1-1; v_gene: TRBV4-1; d_gene: .; CDR3aa: CASSQTRGSEAFF; CDR3nt: TGCGCCAGCAGCCAGACTCGGGGGTCTGAAGCTTTCTTT
abundance: .; j_gene: TRBJ1-5; v_gene: TRBV6-1; d_gene: .; CDR3aa: CASSESFGVNQPQHF; CDR3nt: TGTGCCAGCAGTGAATCGTTCGGGGTTAATCAGCCCCAGCATTTT
abundance: .; j_gene: TRBJ1-2; v_gene: TRBV2; d_gene: TRBD1; CDR3aa: CTSRGGTAYVYGYTF; CDR3nt: TGTACCAGCAGGGGAGGGACAGCTTACGTCTATGGCTACACCTTC
abundance: once; j_gene: TRBJ1-4; v_gene: TRBV2; d_gene: .; CDR3aa: CASRKEATQGEKLFF; CDR3nt: TGTGCCAGCAGGAAAGAGGCCACACAGGGAGAAAAACTGTTTTTT
abundance: .; j_gene: TRBJ1-5; v_gene: TRBV7-9; d_gene: .; CDR3aa: CASSLEGDSNQPQHF; CDR3nt: TGTGCCAGCAGCTTAGAAGGGGATAGCAATCAGCCCCAGCATTTT
abundance: .; j_gene: TRBJ2-7; v_gene: TRBV29-1; d_gene: .; CDR3aa: CSVKGSSYEQYF; CDR3nt: TGCAGCGTAAAGGGGAGCTCCTACGAGCAGTACTTC
abundance: few; j_gene: TRBJ1-5; v_gene: TRBV28; d_gene: TRBD1; CDR3aa: CASLAQGAVIHF; CDR3nt: TGTGCCAGCCTTGCCCAGGGGGCGGTGATCCATTTT
abundance: once; j_gene: TRBJ1-2; v_gene: TRBV7-9; d_gene: TRBD1; CDR3aa: CASSLQGAYGYTF; CDR3nt: TGTGCCAGCAGCTTACAGGGGGCGTATGGCTACACCTTC
abundance: few; j_gene: TRBJ2-3; v_gene: TRBV28; d_gene: .; CDR3aa: CASSWLVEGTDTQYF; CDR3nt: TGTGCCAGCAGCTGGTTAGTTGAGGGCACAGATACGCAGTATTTT
abundance: .; j_gene: TRBJ2-7; v_gene: TRBV5-4; d_gene: TRBD2; CDR3aa: CASSPGTSGGSYEQYF; CDR3nt: TGTGCCAGCAGCCCCGGGACTAGCGGGGGCTCCTACGAGCAGTACTTC
abundance: .; j_gene: TRBJ1-1; v_gene: TRBV6-5; d_gene: .; CDR3aa: CASSSAALTEAFF; CDR3nt: TGTGCCAGCAGTTCCGCGGCTCTCACTGAAGCTTTCTTT
abundance: .; j_gene: TRBJ1-5; v_gene: TRBV2; d_gene: .; CDR3aa: CASSRRSGEGQPQHF; CDR3nt: TGTGCCAGCAGCCGGAGGTCGGGAGAGGGTCAGCCCCAGCATTTT
abundance: .; j_gene: TRBJ1-3; v_gene: TRBV10-2; d_gene: .; CDR3aa: CASSETGSGNTIYF; CDR3nt: TGCGCCAGCAGTGAGACCGGCTCTGGAAACACCATATATTTT
abundance: .; j_gene: TRBJ2-7; v_gene: TRBV11-3; d_gene: TRBD1; CDR3aa: CASSLGEGTGSEQYF; CDR3nt: TGTGCCAGCAGCTTAGGTGAGGGGACAGGGAGCGAGCAGTACTTC
abundance: .; j_gene: TRBJ2-1; v_gene: TRBV9; d_gene: .; CDR3aa: CASSVAFRDTAGEQFF; CDR3nt: TGTGCCAGCAGCGTAGCTTTCAGGGATACCGCCGGAGAGCAGTTCTTC
abundance: .; j_gene: TRBJ1-2; v_gene: TRBV5-4; d_gene: TRBD1; CDR3aa: CASSLASGGYGYTF; CDR3nt: TGTGCCAGCAGCTTGGCCTCAGGGGGCTATGGCTACACCTTC
abundance: .; j_gene: TRBJ1-5; v_gene: TRBV6-5; d_gene: .; CDR3aa: CASSYSRLTQPQHF; CDR3nt: TGTGCCAGCAGTTACTCGAGGCTGACCCAGCCCCAGCATTTT
abundance: .; j_gene: TRBJ2-1; v_gene: TRBV30; d_gene: TRBD1; CDR3aa: CAWSRGQGHINEQFF; CDR3nt: TGTGCCTGGAGTCGCGGACAGGGACATATCAATGAGCAGTTCTTC
abundance: .; j_gene: TRBJ2-3; v_gene: TRBV7-8; d_gene: .; CDR3aa: CASSSLGTQYF; CDR3nt: TGTGCCAGCAGCTCCCTAGGTACGCAGTATTTT
abundance: .; j_gene: TRBJ1-1; v_gene: TRBV2; d_gene: .; CDR3aa: CASREQLNTEAFF; CDR3nt: TGTGCCAGCAGGGAACAGCTGAACACTGAAGCTTTCTTT
abundance: .; j_gene: TRBJ2-5; v_gene: TRBV5-1; d_gene: TRBD2; CDR3aa: CASSLAGASGYQETQYF; CDR3nt: TGCGCCAGCAGCTTGGCCGGGGCTAGCGGATACCAAGAGACCCAGTACTTC
abundance: .; j_gene: TRBJ1-5; v_gene: TRBV30; d_gene: .; CDR3aa: CAWSVPGSNQPQHF; CDR3nt: TGTGCCTGGAGTGTACCAGGCAGTAATCAGCCCCAGCATTTT
abundance: .; j_gene: TRBJ2-1; v_gene: TRBV28; d_gene: .; CDR3aa: CASSDRLLSSYNEQFF; CDR3nt: TGTGCCAGCAGTGACAGACTCCTAAGCTCCTACAATGAGCAGTTCTTC
abundance: .; j_gene: TRBJ2-3; v_gene: TRBV5-1; d_gene: .; CDR3aa: CASSAGSHTDTQYF; CDR3nt: TGCGCCAGCAGCGCGGGCTCACACACAGATACGCAGTATTTT
abundance: .; j_gene: TRBJ2-3; v_gene: TRBV5-1; d_gene: TRBD2; CDR3aa: CASSLGGLAGADTQYF; CDR3nt: TGCGCCAGCAGCTTGGGGGGGCTAGCGGGAGCAGATACGCAGTATTTT
abundance: .; j_gene: TRBJ2-1; v_gene: TRBV12-5; d_gene: TRBD2; CDR3aa: CASGLTPSFSGSIGNEQFF; CDR3nt: TGTGCTAGTGGTTTGACCCCCAGCTTTAGCGGGAGCATCGGCAATGAGCAGTTCTTC
abundance: once; j_gene: TRBJ2-5; v_gene: TRBV6-5; d_gene: .; CDR3aa: CASSYWGAGETQYF; CDR3nt: TGTGCCAGCAGTTACTGGGGGGCGGGGGAGACCCAGTACTTC
abundance: .; j_gene: TRBJ1-4; v_gene: TRBV6-6; d_gene: .; CDR3aa: CASRSGRPVFF; CDR3nt: TGTGCCAGCAGATCCGGACGGCCAGTGTTTTTT
abundance: .; j_gene: TRBJ2-5; v_gene: TRBV5-1; d_gene: .; CDR3aa: CASIRGAGETQYF; CDR3nt: TGCGCCAGCATCCGGGGTGCAGGAGAGACCCAGTACTTC
abundance: .; j_gene: TRBJ2-1; v_gene: TRBV19; d_gene: TRBD2; CDR3aa: CASRNRAPVVAGGRSYNEQFF; CDR3nt: TGTGCCAGTAGAAACAGGGCCCCGGTGGTAGCGGGAGGCCGCTCCTACAATGAGCAGTTCTTC
abundance: once; j_gene: TRBJ2-7; v_gene: TRBV11-1; d_gene: .; CDR3aa: CASSLSGGRYEQYF; CDR3nt: TGTGCCAGCAGCTTATCGGGGGGCCGCTACGAGCAGTACTTC
abundance: .; j_gene: TRBJ2-1; v_gene: TRBV2; d_gene: .; CDR3aa: CASTDRPYNEQFF; CDR3nt: TGTGCCAGCACAGACAGACCTTACAATGAGCAGTTCTTC
abundance: few; j_gene: TRBJ2-7; v_gene: TRBV7-9; d_gene: .; CDR3aa: CASSLEGGAEQYF; CDR3nt: TGTGCCAGCAGCTTAGAAGGGGGGGCCGAGCAGTACTTC
abundance: .; j_gene: TRBJ1-4; v_gene: TRBV30; d_gene: TRBD1; CDR3aa: CAWTKTGWREKLFF; CDR3nt: TGTGCCTGGACAAAGACAGGGTGGCGGGAAAAACTGTTTTTT
abundance: .; j_gene: TRBJ1-5; v_gene: TRBV4-2; d_gene: .; CDR3aa: CASSQDRGLYQPQHF; CDR3nt: TGTGCCAGCAGCCAAGACCGCGGGTTGTATCAGCCCCAGCATTTT
abundance: .; j_gene: TRBJ2-7; v_gene: TRBV7-2; d_gene: .; CDR3aa: CASSPPKSGPSSYEQYF; CDR3nt: TGTGCCAGCAGCCCCCCCAAGTCGGGGCCGAGCTCCTACGAGCAGTACTTC
abundance: .; j_gene: TRBJ2-1; v_gene: TRBV5-1; d_gene: .; CDR3aa: CASSLVAGRNYNEQFF; CDR3nt: TGCGCCAGCAGCTTGGTGGCGGGTCGTAACTACAATGAGCAGTTCTTC